This T cell receptor (beta chain) was identified during a study of long-term antiretroviral therapy in people with HIV. J gave up 3 bases and V 10 bases, and 11 bases lay outside the gene matches. This CDR3 is built from 14 residues. The germline CDR1 and CDR2 sequences are MNHNY and SVGAGI (reference sequence). Investigators performed immunoSEQ version v3.0 at survey level. The sequencing target was 40,000-50,000 T-cell genomes per sample. The protocol was immunoSEQ multiplex PCR, while the TCRdb copy is restricted to in-frame clones and leaves out a portion. The table includes some 19,000 clones, less than 80% detected once. A few counts support this clone.

J is TRBJ1-1 and V is TRBV6-6; 7 nucleotides line up with TRBD1. The material was unsorted PBMCs, obtained 4.1 years after starting antiretroviral therapy. The clonotype was recovered from a woman in her thirties or forties with HIV. The DNA for the CDR3 is TGTGCCATCTCAGGGGGTGGGGGGTACACTGAAGCTTTCTTT. It encodes CAISGGGGYTEAFF.